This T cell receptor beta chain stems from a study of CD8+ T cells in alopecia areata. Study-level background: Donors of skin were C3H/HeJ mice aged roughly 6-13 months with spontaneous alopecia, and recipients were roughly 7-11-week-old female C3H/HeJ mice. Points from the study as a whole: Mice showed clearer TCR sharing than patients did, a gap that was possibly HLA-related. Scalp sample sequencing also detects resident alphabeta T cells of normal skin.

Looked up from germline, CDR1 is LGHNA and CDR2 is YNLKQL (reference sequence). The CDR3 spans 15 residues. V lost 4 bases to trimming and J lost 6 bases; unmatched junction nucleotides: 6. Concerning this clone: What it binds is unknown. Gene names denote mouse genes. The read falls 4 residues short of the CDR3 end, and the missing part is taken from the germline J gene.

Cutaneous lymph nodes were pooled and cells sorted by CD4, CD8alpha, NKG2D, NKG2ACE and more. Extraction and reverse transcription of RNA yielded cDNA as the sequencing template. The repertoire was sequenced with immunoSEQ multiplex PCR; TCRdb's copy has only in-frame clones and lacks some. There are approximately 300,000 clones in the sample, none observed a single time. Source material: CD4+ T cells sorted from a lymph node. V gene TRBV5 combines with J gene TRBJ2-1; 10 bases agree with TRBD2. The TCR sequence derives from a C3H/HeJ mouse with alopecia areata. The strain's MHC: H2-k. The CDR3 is CASSPRTGGAAEQFF. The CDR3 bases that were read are TGTGCCAGCAGCCCCCGGACTGGGGGAGCTGCT.